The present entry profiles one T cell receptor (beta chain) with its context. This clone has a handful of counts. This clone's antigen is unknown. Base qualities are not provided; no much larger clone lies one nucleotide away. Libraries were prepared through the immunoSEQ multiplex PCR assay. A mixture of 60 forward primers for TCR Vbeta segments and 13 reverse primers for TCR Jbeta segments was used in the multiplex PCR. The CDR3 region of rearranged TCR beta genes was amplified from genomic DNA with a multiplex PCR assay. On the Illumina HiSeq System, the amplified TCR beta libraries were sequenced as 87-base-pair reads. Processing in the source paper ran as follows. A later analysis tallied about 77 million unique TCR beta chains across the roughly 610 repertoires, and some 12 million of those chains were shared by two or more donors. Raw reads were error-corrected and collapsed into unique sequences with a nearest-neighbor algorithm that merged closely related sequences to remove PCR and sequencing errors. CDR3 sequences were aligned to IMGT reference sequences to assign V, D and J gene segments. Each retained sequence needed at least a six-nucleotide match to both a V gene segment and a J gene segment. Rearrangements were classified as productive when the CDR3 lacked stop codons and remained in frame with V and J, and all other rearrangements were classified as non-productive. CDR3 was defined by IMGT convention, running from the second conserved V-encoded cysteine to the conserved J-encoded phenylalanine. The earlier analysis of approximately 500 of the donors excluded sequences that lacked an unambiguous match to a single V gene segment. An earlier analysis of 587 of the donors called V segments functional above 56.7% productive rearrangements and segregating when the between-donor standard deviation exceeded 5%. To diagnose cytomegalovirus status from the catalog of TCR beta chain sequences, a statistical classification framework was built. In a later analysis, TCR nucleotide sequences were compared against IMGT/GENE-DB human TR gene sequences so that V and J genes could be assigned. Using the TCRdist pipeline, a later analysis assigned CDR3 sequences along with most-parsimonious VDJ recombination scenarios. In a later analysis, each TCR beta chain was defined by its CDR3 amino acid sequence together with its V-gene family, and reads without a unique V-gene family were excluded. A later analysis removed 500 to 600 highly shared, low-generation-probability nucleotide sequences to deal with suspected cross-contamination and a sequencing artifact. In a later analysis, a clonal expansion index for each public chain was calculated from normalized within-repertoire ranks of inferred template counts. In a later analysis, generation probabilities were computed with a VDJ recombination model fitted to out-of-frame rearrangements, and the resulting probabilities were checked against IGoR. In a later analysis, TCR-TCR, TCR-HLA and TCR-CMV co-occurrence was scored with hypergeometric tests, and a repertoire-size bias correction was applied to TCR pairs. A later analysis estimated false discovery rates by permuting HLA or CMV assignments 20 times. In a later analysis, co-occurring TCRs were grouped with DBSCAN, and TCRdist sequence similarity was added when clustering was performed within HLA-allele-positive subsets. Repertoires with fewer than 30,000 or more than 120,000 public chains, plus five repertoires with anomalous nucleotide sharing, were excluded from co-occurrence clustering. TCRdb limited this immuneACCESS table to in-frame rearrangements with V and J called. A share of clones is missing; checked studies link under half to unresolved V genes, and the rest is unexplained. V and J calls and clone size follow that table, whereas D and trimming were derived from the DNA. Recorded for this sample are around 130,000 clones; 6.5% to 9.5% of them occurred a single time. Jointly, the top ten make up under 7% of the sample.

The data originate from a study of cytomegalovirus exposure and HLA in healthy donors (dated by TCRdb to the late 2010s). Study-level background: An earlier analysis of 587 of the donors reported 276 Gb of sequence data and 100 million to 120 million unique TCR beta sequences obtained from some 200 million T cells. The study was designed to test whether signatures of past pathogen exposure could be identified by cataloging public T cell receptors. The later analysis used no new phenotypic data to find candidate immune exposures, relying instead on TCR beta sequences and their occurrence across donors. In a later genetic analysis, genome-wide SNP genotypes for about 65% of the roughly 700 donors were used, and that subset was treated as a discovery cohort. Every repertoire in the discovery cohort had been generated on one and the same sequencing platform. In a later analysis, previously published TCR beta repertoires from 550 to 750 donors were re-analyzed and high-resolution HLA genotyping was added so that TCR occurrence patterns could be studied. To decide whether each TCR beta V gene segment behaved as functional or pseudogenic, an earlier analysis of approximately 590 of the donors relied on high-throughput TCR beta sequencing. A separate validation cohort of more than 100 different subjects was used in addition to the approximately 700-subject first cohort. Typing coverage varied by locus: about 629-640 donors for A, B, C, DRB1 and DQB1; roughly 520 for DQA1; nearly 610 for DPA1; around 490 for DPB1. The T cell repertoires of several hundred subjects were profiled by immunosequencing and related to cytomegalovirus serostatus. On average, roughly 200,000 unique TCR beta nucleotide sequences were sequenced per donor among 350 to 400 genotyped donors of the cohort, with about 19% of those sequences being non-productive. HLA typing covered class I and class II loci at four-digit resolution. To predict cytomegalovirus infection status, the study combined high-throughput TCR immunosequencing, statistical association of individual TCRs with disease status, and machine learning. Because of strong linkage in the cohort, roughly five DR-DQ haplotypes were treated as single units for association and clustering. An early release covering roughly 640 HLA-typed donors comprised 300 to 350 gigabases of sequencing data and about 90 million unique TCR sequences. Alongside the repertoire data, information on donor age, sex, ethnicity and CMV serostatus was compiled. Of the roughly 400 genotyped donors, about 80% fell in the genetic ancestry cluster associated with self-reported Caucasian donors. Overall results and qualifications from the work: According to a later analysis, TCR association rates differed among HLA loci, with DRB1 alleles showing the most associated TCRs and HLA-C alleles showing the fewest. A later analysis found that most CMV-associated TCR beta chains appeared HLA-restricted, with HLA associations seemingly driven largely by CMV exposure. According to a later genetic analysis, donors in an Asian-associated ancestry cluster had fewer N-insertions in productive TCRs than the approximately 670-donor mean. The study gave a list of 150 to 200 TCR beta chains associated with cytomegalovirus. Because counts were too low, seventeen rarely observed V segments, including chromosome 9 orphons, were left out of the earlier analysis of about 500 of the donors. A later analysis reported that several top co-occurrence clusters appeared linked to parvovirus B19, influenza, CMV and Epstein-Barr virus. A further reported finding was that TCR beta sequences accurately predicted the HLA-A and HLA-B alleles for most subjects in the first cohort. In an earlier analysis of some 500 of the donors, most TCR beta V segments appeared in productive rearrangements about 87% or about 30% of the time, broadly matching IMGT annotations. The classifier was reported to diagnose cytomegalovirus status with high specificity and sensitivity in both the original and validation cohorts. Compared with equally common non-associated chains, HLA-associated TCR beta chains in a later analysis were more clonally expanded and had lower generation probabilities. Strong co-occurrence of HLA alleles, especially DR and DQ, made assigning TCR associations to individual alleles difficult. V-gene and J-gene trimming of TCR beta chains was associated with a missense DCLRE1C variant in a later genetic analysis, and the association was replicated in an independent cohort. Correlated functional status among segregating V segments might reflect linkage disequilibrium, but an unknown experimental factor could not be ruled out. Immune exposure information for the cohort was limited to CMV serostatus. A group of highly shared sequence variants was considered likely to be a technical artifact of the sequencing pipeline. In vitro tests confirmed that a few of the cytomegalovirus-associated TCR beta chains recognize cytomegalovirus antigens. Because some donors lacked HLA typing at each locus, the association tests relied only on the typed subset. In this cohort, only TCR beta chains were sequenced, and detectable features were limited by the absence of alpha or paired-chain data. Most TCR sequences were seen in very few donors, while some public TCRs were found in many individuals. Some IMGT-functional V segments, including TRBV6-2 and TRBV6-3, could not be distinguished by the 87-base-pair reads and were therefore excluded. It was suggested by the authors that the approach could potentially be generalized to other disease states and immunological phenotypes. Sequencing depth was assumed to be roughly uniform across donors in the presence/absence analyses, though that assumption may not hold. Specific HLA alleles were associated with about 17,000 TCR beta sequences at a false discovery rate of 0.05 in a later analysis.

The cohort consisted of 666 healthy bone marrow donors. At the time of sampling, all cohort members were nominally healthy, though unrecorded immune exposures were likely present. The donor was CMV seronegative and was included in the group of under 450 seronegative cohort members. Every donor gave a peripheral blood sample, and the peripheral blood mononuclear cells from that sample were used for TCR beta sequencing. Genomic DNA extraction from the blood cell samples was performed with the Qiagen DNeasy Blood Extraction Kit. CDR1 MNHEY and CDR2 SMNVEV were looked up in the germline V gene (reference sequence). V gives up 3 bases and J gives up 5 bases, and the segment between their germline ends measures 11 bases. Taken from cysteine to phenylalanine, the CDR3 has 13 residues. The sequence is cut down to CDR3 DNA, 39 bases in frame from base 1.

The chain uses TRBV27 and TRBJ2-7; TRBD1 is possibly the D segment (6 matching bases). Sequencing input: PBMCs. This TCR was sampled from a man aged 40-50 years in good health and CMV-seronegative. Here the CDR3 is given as CASSLARGHEQYF. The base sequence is TGTGCCAGCAGTTTGGCCAGGGGCCACGAGCAGTACTTC.